This T cell receptor beta chain was found in a study of CD8+ T cells in alopecia areata. The table lists this clone with a few counts. Its antigen is unidentified. TCR sequencing used cDNA made by reverse transcription of extracted RNA. Generated by immunoSEQ multiplex PCR, the TCRdb table keeps only in-frame clones and is missing some. The sample holds about 210,000 clones, less than 50% seen once. General study points: Many expanded lesional clones persisted in scalp and blood during tofacitinib. Affected lesional scalp, above all in alopecia totalis/universalis, was more clonal than normal scalp.

V dropped 4 bases and J dropped 9; count of bases not matched to a gene: 10. The germline CDR1 and CDR2 sequences are LGHNA and YNFKEQ. This CDR3 is built from 16 residues. The treatment denotes: oral pan-JAK inhibitor, 5-10 mg twice daily. The chain couples TRBV4-2 to TRBJ2-1; TRBD2 agrees at 12 bases. This receptor was identified in a human donor with alopecia areata. The sample here was CD4+ T cells sorted from blood, taken around week 36, from a patient treated with tofacitinib. CDR3: CASSLLAGGPSGEQFF. The CDR3 nucleotides read TGTGCCAGCAGCCTCCTAGCGGGAGGGCCGTCAGGTGAGCAGTTCTTC.